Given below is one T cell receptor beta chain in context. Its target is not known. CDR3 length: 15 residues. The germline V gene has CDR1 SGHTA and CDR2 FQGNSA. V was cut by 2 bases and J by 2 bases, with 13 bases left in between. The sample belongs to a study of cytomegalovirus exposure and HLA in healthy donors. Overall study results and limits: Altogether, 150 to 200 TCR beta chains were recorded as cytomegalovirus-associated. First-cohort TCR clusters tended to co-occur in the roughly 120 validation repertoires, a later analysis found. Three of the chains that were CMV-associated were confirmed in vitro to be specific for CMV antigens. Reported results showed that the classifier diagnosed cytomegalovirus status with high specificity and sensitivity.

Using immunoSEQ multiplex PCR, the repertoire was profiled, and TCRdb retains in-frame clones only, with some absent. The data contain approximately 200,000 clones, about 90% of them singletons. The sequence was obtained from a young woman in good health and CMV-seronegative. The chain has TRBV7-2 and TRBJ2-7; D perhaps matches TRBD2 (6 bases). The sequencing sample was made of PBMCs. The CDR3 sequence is CASSLSGQGPYEQYF. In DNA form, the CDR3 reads TGTGCCAGCAGCTTAAGCGGGCAGGGTCCCTACGAGCAGTACTTC.